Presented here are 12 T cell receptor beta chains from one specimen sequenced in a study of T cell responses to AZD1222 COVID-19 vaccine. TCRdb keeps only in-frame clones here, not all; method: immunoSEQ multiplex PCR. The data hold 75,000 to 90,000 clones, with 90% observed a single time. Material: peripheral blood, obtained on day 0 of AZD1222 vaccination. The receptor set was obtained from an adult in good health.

This CDR3 is CASYRAGAKNIQYF. The CDR3 region has the DNA TGTGCCAGCTATCGGGCAGGGGCCAAAAACATTCAGTACTTC. The chain uses TRBV6-5 and TRBJ2-4; perhaps TRBD1 as D (5 bases). Germline assignment: CDR1 MNHEY and CDR2 SVGAGI. V dropped 8 bases and J dropped 1 base, with 12 bases sitting between them. The CDR3 spans 14 residues.

CDR3 sequence (DNA): TGTGCCAGCAGCAAAGGACAGGGAAGAGTAAACACTGAAGCTTTCTTT. This gives the protein CASSKGQGRVNTEAFF. The chain recombines TRBV21-1 with TRBJ1-1; the tabulated D call, TRBD1, remains unverified against the DNA. TRBV21-1 is classified as a pseudogene. The CDR3 runs 16 residues.

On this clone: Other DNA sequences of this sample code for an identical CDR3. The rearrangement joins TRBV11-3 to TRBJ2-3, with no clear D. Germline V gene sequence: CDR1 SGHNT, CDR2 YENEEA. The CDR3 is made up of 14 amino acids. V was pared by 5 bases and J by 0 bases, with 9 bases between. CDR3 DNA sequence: TGTGCCAGCAGCCTCACAAGTAGCACAGATACGCAGTATTTT. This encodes CASSLTSSTDTQYF.

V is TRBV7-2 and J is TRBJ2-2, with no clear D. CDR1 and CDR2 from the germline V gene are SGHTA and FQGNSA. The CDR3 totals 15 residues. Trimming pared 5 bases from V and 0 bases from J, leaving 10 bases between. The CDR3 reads CASSPASANTGELFF. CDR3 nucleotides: TGTGCCAGCAGCCCAGCGTCCGCGAACACCGGGGAGCTGTTTTTT.

Here the CDR3 DNA reads TGTGCCAGCAGTGAATATATGGCTAACACTGAAGCTTTCTTT. This encodes CASSEYMANTEAFF. The chain uses TRBV2 and TRBJ1-1; D gene ambiguous. Between the trimmed V and J ends, which lost 2 bases and 2 bases, there was a span of 9 bases. The CDR3 sequence is 14 residues long. CDR1 is SNHLY, CDR2 FYNNEI, per germline.

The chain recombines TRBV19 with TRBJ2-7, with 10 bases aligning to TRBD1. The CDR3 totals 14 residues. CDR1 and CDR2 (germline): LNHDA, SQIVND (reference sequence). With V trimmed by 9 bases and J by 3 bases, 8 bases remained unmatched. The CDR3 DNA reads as TGTGCCAGCCGTCCGGGACAGGGGATCTACGAGCAGTACTTC. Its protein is CASRPGQGIYEQYF.

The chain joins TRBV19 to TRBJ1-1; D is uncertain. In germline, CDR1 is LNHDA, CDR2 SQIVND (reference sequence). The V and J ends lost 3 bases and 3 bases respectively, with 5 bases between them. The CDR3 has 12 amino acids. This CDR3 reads CASSMVDTEAFF. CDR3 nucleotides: TGTGCCAGTAGTATGGTAGACACTGAAGCTTTCTTT.

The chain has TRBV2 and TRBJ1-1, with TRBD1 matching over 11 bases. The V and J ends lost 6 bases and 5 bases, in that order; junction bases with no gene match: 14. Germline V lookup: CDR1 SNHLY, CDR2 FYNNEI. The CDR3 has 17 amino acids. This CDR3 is CASSIPRTGGVGTEAFF. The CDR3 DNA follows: TGTGCCAGCAGCATTCCTAGGACAGGGGGCGTCGGAACTGAAGCTTTCTTT.

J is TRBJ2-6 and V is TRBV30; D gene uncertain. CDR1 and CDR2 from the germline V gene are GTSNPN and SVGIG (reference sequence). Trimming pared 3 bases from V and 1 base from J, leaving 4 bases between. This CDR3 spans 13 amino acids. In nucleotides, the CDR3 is TGTGCCTGGAGAGTATCTGGGGCCAACGTCCTGACTTTC. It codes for CAWRVSGANVLTF.

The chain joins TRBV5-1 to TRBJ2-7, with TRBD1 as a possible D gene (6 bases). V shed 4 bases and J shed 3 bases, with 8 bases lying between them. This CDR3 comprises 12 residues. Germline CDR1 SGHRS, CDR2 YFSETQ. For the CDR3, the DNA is TGCGCCAGCAGCGCGGACAGCTACGAGCAGTACTTC. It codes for CASSADSYEQYF.

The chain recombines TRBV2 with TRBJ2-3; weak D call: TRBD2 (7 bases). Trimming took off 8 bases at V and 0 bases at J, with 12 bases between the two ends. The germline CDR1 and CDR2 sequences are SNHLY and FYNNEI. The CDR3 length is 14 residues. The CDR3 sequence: CASSKGGSTDTQYF. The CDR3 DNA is TGTGCCAGCTCAAAGGGGGGGAGCACAGATACGCAGTATTTT. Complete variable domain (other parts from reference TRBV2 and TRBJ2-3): EPEVTQTPSHQVTQMGQEVILRCVPISNHLYFYWYRQILGQKVEFLVSFYNNEISEKSEIFDDQFSVERPDGSNFTLKIRSTKLEDSAMYFCASSKGGSTDTQYFGPGTRLTVL.

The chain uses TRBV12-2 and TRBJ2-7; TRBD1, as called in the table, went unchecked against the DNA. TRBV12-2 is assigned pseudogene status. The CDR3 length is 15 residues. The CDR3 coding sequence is TGTGCAAGTCGAATGGACATCCTCTTCTACTACGAGCAGTACTTC. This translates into CASRMDILFYYEQYF.